The 20 T cell receptor beta chains in this list originate from one sample, sequenced in a study of blood T cell repertoires in COVID-19. Assay used: immunoSEQ multiplex PCR; TCRdb lists only in-frame clones, some missing. Of a few hundred thousand clones in the sample, roughly 89% are singletons; the top ten hold 6.2%. What was sequenced was peripheral blood. Receptors were obtained from a man in his fifties or sixties who had recovered from COVID-19.

The chain employs TRBV9 and TRBJ2-1; 9 bases align to TRBD2. Germline CDR1 reads SGDLS; CDR2 reads YYNGEE. This CDR3 comprises 15 residues. V lost 4 bases to trimming and J lost 8 bases; unmatched junction nucleotides: 10. CDR3: CASSPRQAGGHEQFF. The CDR3, as DNA: TGTGCCAGCAGCCCCCGCCAAGCGGGGGGCCATGAGCAGTTCTTC.

The V call is TRBV6-5, the J call TRBJ1-4; 8 bases match TRBD1. Trimming cost V 10 bases and J 8 bases; bases outside gene matches: 12. CDR1 and CDR2 from the germline V gene are MNHEY and SVGAGI. This CDR3 region has 14 residues. CDR3 region: CAILATGVGEKLFF. As DNA, the CDR3 is TGTGCCATCCTGGCGACAGGGGTTGGGGAAAAACTGTTTTTT.

The V gene is TRBV7-6, the J gene TRBJ1-1; TRBD1 agrees at 10 bases. The CDR3 totals 16 residues. V shed 5 bases, J shed 1 base, and the junction held 7 bases outside the gene matches. Germline V CDR1 and CDR2: SGHVS, FNYEAQ. This chain's CDR3 is CASSPRTGGTNTEAFF. CDR3 coding DNA: TGTGCCAGCAGCCCCAGGACAGGGGGGACGAACACTGAAGCTTTCTTT.

This clone was picked up one time. The CDR3 loop reads CASSMGRNTGELFF. DNA of the CDR3: TGTGCCAGTAGTATGGGGAGGAACACCGGGGAGCTGTTTTTT. The chain employs TRBV19 and TRBJ2-2, with a tentative D call TRBD2 (5 bases). This CDR3 has 14 residues. The germline V and J ends were trimmed by 3 bases and 1 base, with 6 bases remaining between them. CDR1 LNHDA and CDR2 SQIVND come from the germline V gene (reference sequence).

This clone was detected only once. The chain carries TRBV27 and TRBJ2-7, with 12 bases identical to TRBD2. The CDR3 extends over 13 amino acids. Trimming removed 6 bases from V and 5 bases from J; junction bases left unmatched: 2. The germline CDR1 and CDR2 sequences are MNHEY and SMNVEV (reference sequence). CDR3 sequence: CASRLAGGHEQYF. Here the CDR3 DNA reads TGTGCCAGCAGACTAGCGGGAGGCCACGAGCAGTACTTC.

The V call is TRBV7-2, the J call TRBJ2-7; 7 bases map to TRBD2. The germline V gene encodes CDR1 SGHTA and CDR2 FQGNSA. The CDR3 sequence is 15 residues long. Losses at the gene ends were 2 bases for V and 4 bases for J; bases not matched to a gene: 8. The CDR3 is CASSLWEGEGYEQYF. The CDR3 DNA is TGTGCCAGCAGCTTATGGGAGGGAGAGGGATACGAGCAGTACTTC. Looking up the rest from reference TRBV7-2 and TRBJ2-7 gives the full variable domain: GAGVSQSPSNKVTEKGKDVELRCDPISGHTALYWYRQSLGQGLEFLIYFQGNSAPDKSGLPSDRFSAERTGGSVSTLTIQRTQQEDSAVYLCASSLWEGEGYEQYFGPGTRLTVT.

The V call is TRBV24-1, the J call TRBJ2-1; 9 bases are a match to TRBD1. Germline assignment: CDR1 KGHDR and CDR2 SFDVKD. V trimming: 7 bases; J trimming: 2 bases; junction bases outside the gene matches: 5. CDR3 length: 15 amino acids. Here the CDR3 reads CATSPGQGAYNEQFF. CDR3 sequence (DNA): TGTGCCACCAGCCCGGGACAGGGAGCCTACAATGAGCAGTTCTTC.

This chain uses TRBV27 with TRBJ2-7; tentatively, D is TRBD2 (6 bases). There are 15 residues in the CDR3. V shed 6 bases and J shed 1 base, with 16 bases lying between them. CDR1 is MNHEY and CDR2 is SMNVEV in the germline V gene (reference sequence). The CDR3 coding sequence is TGTGCCAGCAGGACGACTAGTACCTATTCCTACGAGCAGTACTTC. It translates to CASRTTSTYSYEQYF.

This chain joins TRBV11-3 and TRBJ1-1, with D possibly being TRBD1 (5 bases). This CDR3 spans 16 amino acids. Trimming removed 1 base at V and 5 bases at J, with 17 bases between. Germline CDR1 and CDR2: SGHNT and YENEEA. CDR3 amino acids: CASSLGRAGTGTEAFF. The CDR3 region has the DNA TGTGCCAGCAGCTTAGGGCGGGCAGGGACTGGAACTGAAGCTTTCTTT.

The count of this clone is one. The rearrangement joins TRBV5-8 to TRBJ2-1, with 8 bases that match TRBD2. The V gene end was trimmed by 4 bases and the J gene end by 6 bases; junction bases not matched to a gene: 9. Looked up from germline, CDR1 is SGHTS and CDR2 is YDEGEE. The CDR3 is made up of 15 amino acids. The CDR3 sequence is CASSAPPGTSNEQFF. The CDR3 region has the DNA TGTGCCAGCAGCGCCCCGCCCGGGACTAGCAATGAGCAGTTCTTC.

The V gene is TRBV6-5, the J gene TRBJ2-7; D is unresolved. The CDR3 is 12 amino acids. V lost 3 bases to trimming and J lost 6 bases, with 9 bases between them. Germline V lookup: CDR1 MNHEY, CDR2 SVGAGI. DNA for the CDR3: TGTGCCAGCAGTTATGTTAACGGCGAGCAGTACTTC. Amino acid sequence: CASSYVNGEQYF.

The chain combines TRBV30 with TRBJ2-1; D perhaps matches TRBD1 (5 bases). From germline, CDR1 is GTSNPN and CDR2 SVGIG (reference sequence). This CDR3 has 15 amino acids. The V gene lost 2 bases and the J gene lost 2 bases, with 13 bases spanning the gap. The CDR3 DNA reads as TGTGCCTGGAGTCGTCGCGACAGACCCTACAATGAGCAGTTCTTC. Protein: CAWSRRDRPYNEQFF.

V and J are TRBV2 and TRBJ2-3; TRBD1 might be the D (5 bases). The CDR3 runs 18 residues. The germline CDR1 and CDR2 sequences are SNHLY and FYNNEI. The ends were cut back, 0 bases at V and 0 bases at J, with 16 bases in the middle. CDR3: CASSEAGALLSSTDTQYF. The CDR3 nucleotides read TGTGCCAGCAGTGAAGCAGGGGCCCTATTAAGTAGCACAGATACGCAGTATTTT.

With respect to this clone: The same CDR3 can be traced to other DNA sequences in this sample. The J gene is TRBJ1-5, the V gene TRBV7-3; D not resolved. Trimming removed 6 bases from V and 0 bases from J, with 6 bases in between. The CDR3 length is 13 residues. CDR1 is SGHTA and CDR2 is FQGTGA in the germline V gene. The CDR3 is CASSPDSNQPQHF. DNA of the CDR3: TGTGCCAGCAGTCCAGATAGCAATCAGCCCCAGCATTTT.

The chain couples TRBV5-4 to TRBJ2-4; D is possibly TRBD2 (6 bases). Germline assignment: CDR1 SGHNT and CDR2 YYREEE (reference sequence). The CDR3 runs 14 residues. With 5 bases removed from V and 6 bases from J, the gap between germline ends came to 15 bases. The CDR3 DNA is TGTGCCAGCAGGTCTGAGACGGAGGGAAACATTCAGTACTTC. Protein: CASRSETEGNIQYF. The variable domain in full, completed from reference TRBV5-4 and TRBJ2-4, reads ETGVTQSPTHLIKTRGQQVTLRCSSQSGHNTVSWYQQALGQGPQFIFQYYREEENGRGNFPPRFSGLQFPNYSSELNVNALELDDSALYLCASRSETEGNIQYFGAGTRLSVL.

This chain links TRBV6-5 with TRBJ2-5, with D uncertain. CDR3 length equals 13 residues. In germline, CDR1 is MNHEY, CDR2 SVGAGI. The V end lost 4 bases, the J end lost 5 bases, and 11 bases lay between the germline ends. CDR3 residues: CASSLAQKETQYF. CDR3 DNA sequence: TGTGCCAGCAGTTTGGCACAAAAGGAGACCCAGTACTTC.

This rearrangement joins TRBV5-1 to TRBJ1-1; no definite D call. V lost 0 bases to trimming and J lost 5 bases, with 14 bases between them. CDR3 size: 15 residues. Germline V CDR1 and CDR2: SGHRS, YFSETQ. The CDR3 loop reads CASSLDDGSRTEAFF. CDR3 sequence (DNA): TGCGCCAGCAGCTTGGACGACGGGAGCAGGACTGAAGCTTTCTTT.

This chain uses TRBV25-1 with TRBJ2-7, with 11 nucleotides matching TRBD2. This CDR3 contains 17 residues. V lost 2 bases and J lost 5; bases outside the gene matches: 11. Germline assignment: CDR1 MGHDK and CDR2 SYGVNS. The CDR3 reads CASSEPQGSGRAHEQYF. The CDR3 coding sequence is TGTGCCAGCAGTGAACCCCAGGGTAGCGGGAGGGCCCACGAGCAGTACTTC.

The CDR3 reads CASSSGTGRNTEAFF. CDR3 coding DNA: TGTGCCAGTAGCTCCGGGACAGGAAGGAACACTGAAGCTTTCTTT. The chain employs TRBV19 and TRBJ1-1; 8 bases fit TRBD1. CDR3 size: 15 residues. The trim removed 6 bases at V and 1 base at J, leaving 7 bases unmatched. Germline CDR1 and CDR2: LNHDA and SQIVND (reference sequence).

This chain connects TRBV7-9 to TRBJ2-1; 12 bases line up with TRBD2. V shed 5 bases, J shed 7 bases, and the junction held 9 bases outside the gene matches. Germline values: CDR1 SEHNR, CDR2 FQNEAQ (reference sequence). The CDR3 has 16 amino acids. The CDR3 nucleotides read TGTGCCAGCAGCGTCACGACTAGCGGGGGAAGAAATGAGCAGTTCTTC. Protein: CASSVTTSGGRNEQFF.